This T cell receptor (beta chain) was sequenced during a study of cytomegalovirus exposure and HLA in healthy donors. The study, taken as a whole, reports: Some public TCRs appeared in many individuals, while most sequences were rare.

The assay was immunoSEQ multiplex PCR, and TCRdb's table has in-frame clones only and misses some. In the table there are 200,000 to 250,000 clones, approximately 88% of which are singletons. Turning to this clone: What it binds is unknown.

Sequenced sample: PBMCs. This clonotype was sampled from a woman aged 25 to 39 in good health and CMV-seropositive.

Here the CDR3 DNA reads TGTGCCCACTGGGGGGGCGATGGCTACACCTTC. Protein: CAHWGGDGYTF. The genes are TRBV5-4 and TRBJ1-2; possible D gene TRBD1, 6 bases. V was pared by 10 bases and J by 6 bases, with 13 bases between. From germline, CDR1 is SGHNT and CDR2 YYREEE (reference sequence). This CDR3 has 11 amino acids. The whole variable domain, filled in from reference TRBV5-4 and TRBJ1-2, reads ETGVTQSPTHLIKTRGQQVTLRCSSQSGHNTVSWYQQALGQGPQFIFQYYREEENGRGNFPPRFSGLQFPNYSSELNVNALELDDSALYLCAHWGGDGYTFGSGTRLTVV.